These 32 T cell receptor beta chains were all obtained from the same sample, sequenced in a study of CD8+ T cells in alopecia areata. RNA was isolated and reverse transcribed to cDNA, the sequencing template. Sequencing used immunoSEQ multiplex PCR; TCRdb keeps in-frame clones, though not all of them. This sample has about 200,000 clones; about 50% occur once, and the top ten carry more than 1.5%. Treatment meaning: oral pan-JAK inhibitor, 5-10 mg twice daily. The specimen was CD4+ T cells sorted from blood, collected at week 4, from a patient treated with tofacitinib. The receptors shown here come from a human donor with alopecia areata.

The V gene is TRBV29-1, the J gene TRBJ2-3; the D is unclear. There are 12 residues in the CDR3. Germline CDR1 and CDR2: SQVTM and ANQGSEA. Trimming pared 2 bases from V and 5 bases from J, leaving 8 bases between. The CDR3 DNA sequence: TGCAGCGTTGAATCCAGAGGAGATACGCAGTATTTT. Its translation is CSVESRGDTQYF.

On this clone: Other nucleotide sequences from this sample produce the same CDR3. This rearrangement joins TRBV18 to TRBJ1-2, with 7 bases aligning to TRBD1. Germline V lookup: CDR1 KGHSH, CDR2 LQKENI. This CDR3 has 14 amino acids. Trimming at V came to 3 bases and at J to 2 bases, leaving 3 bases not matched to a gene. CDR3: CASSPPGQNYGYTF. The CDR3 bases are TGTGCCAGCTCACCTCCGGGACAGAACTATGGCTACACCTTC.

The chain recombines TRBV6-5 with TRBJ2-5; the D call may be TRBD1 or TRBD2 (5 bases each). Trimming left V 6 bases short and J 4 bases short, with 15 bases between. Germline CDR1 and CDR2: MNHEY and SVGAGI. This CDR3 is built from 14 residues. CDR3 amino acids: CASRPPNGAETQYF. For the CDR3, the DNA is TGTGCCAGCAGACCCCCTAACGGGGCAGAGACCCAGTACTTC.

This clone was detected only a few times. The rearrangement links TRBV29-1 to TRBJ1-1; D is unresolved. Per the germline V gene, CDR1 is SQVTM and CDR2 is ANQGSEA. The CDR3 runs 12 residues. The germline V and J ends were trimmed by 4 bases and 0 bases, with 6 bases remaining between them. CDR3 nucleotide sequence: TGCAGCGTTGCAGAGCTGAACACTGAAGCTTTCTTT. This codes for CSVAELNTEAFF.

There are a few counts of this clone. The chain has TRBV29-1 and TRBJ1-6; tentatively, D is TRBD1 (5 bases). The CDR3 spans 14 residues. Germline loops: CDR1 SQVTM, CDR2 ANQGSEA. The ends were cut back, 7 bases at V and 3 bases at J, with 13 bases in the middle. This CDR3 is CSARVGGYNSPLHF. The CDR3 bases are TGCAGCGCCAGAGTGGGGGGCTATAATTCACCCCTCCACTTT.

The chain has TRBV2 and TRBJ1-5; D remains ambiguous. Trimming removed 3 bases at V and 2 bases at J, with 8 bases between. This CDR3 contains 14 residues. Germline V gives CDR1 SNHLY, CDR2 FYNNEI. The CDR3 DNA is TGTGCCAGCAGTGATAATCTGGGCAATCAGCCCCAGCATTTT. This translates into CASSDNLGNQPQHF.

In nucleotides, the CDR3 is TGTGCCAGTAGTATCGGGAGACTGTATACGCAGTATTTT. Translating gives CASSIGRLYTQYF. The chain couples TRBV19 to TRBJ2-3; D possibly corresponds to TRBD2 (6 bases). Germline V gene lookup returns CDR1 LNHDA and CDR2 SQIVND (reference sequence). The CDR3 length is 13 residues. V dropped 3 bases and J dropped 7 bases, with 11 bases sitting between them.

This clone was picked up a small number of times. The J gene is TRBJ1-6, the V gene TRBV10-3; 7 positions agree with TRBD1. Trimming took 7 bases from V and 5 from J; bases not matched to a gene: 11. The CDR3 has 16 residues. Germline lookup yields CDR1 ENHRY and CDR2 SYGVKD. In DNA form, the CDR3 reads TGTGCCATCAAGGGCACAGGGGAGAGGGATAATTCACCCCTCCACTTT. Translation: CAIKGTGERDNSPLHF.

This chain connects TRBV7-3 to TRBJ2-1, with D unclear. Germline V gene data show CDR1 as SGHTA and CDR2 as FQGTGA. V lost 1 base, J lost 8 bases, and 9 bases lay in between. The CDR3 covers 13 residues. CDR3 nucleotides: TGTGCCAGCAGCTTAATCGTCGAGGATGAGCAGTTCTTC. This sequence encodes CASSLIVEDEQFF.

The CDR3 nucleotides read TGTGCCTGCCCTGGAACCCGCTCCTACAATGAGCAGTTCTTC. Protein sequence: CACPGTRSYNEQFF. The V and J genes are TRBV30 and TRBJ2-1; D not resolved. Between the trimmed V and J ends, which lost 6 bases and 0 bases, there was a span of 12 bases. This CDR3 region has 14 residues. Germline CDR1 reads GTSNPN; CDR2 reads SVGIG (reference sequence).

The CDR3 DNA is TGCAGCGTGGTGGGTTTTAACTATGGCTACACCTTC. Amino acid sequence: CSVVGFNYGYTF. This chain uses TRBV29-1 with TRBJ1-2; no definite D call. CDR1 is SQVTM and CDR2 is ANQGSEA in the germline V gene. Trimming shortened V by 6 bases and J by 1 base, and 9 bases separated the two germline ends. The CDR3 extends over 12 amino acids.

The chain carries TRBV6-1 and TRBJ2-7; D is unresolved. Between the trimmed V and J ends, which lost 4 bases and 3 bases, there was a span of 19 bases. This CDR3 is built from 16 residues. Germline-derived CDR1 and CDR2 are MNHNS and SASEGT. Here the CDR3 reads CASSGVIGRIDYEQYF. For the CDR3, the DNA is TGTGCCAGCAGTGGAGTTATCGGACGGATTGACTACGAGCAGTACTTC.

This clone occurred a few times. The genes are TRBV9 and TRBJ2-7; perhaps TRBD1 as D (6 bases). Trimming left V 4 bases short and J 7 bases short, with 15 bases between. This CDR3 is built from 13 residues. Germline-derived CDR1 and CDR2 are SGDLS and YYNGEE. CDR3 sequence: CASSRDIEWEQYF. In nucleotides, the CDR3 is TGTGCCAGCAGCCGGGACATAGAATGGGAGCAGTACTTC.

The rearrangement uses TRBV29-1 and TRBJ1-1; D possibly corresponds to TRBD1 (6 bases). The germline V gene has CDR1 SQVTM and CDR2 ANQGSEA. The CDR3 contains 14 residues. V was shortened by 5 bases and J by 6 bases, with 19 bases between the two germline ends. The CDR3 bases are TGCAGCGTTAGCACGACGACCCAGGGGTCTGAAGCTTTCTTT. Translation gives CSVSTTTQGSEAFF.

The chain links TRBV2 to TRBJ2-3; no clear D. V lost 2 bases and J 6 bases, leaving 3 bases between the germline ends. Germline V lookup: CDR1 SNHLY, CDR2 FYNNEI. This CDR3 region has 11 residues. CDR3 sequence: CASSEIDTQYF. CDR3 nucleotide sequence: TGTGCCAGCAGTGAAATTGATACGCAGTATTTT.

With regard to this clone: Germline is not matched at one junction end, which may reflect a read error. The V and J genes are TRBV11-3 and TRBJ2-5; D perhaps matches TRBD1 (5 bases). Germline-derived CDR1 and CDR2 are SGHNT and YENEEA. The CDR3 spans 15 residues. The CDR3 region has the DNA TGTGCCAGCAGCCTAGAGACAGATCCTAAAGAGACCCAGTACTTC. This translates into CASSLETDPKETQYF.

V and J are TRBV6-6 and TRBJ1-2, with a possible D match to TRBD1 (5 bases). Germline assignment: CDR1 MNHNY and CDR2 SVGAGI (reference sequence). V was trimmed by 1 base and J by 4 bases, leaving 10 bases between them. The CDR3 is made up of 14 amino acids. CDR3 coding DNA: TGTGCCAGCAGTTACTTAAGGGGCAGCTATGGCTACACCTTC. It specifies CASSYLRGSYGYTF.

The rearrangement joins TRBV7-8 to TRBJ2-7, with 7 bases that match TRBD2. V shed 2 bases, J shed 0 bases, and the junction held 4 bases outside the gene matches. The V gene's germline CDR1 is SGHVS and CDR2 FQNEAQ. CDR3 length: 15 residues. This chain's CDR3 is CASSLRLAASYEQYF. The CDR3 DNA is TGTGCCAGCAGCTTACGCCTAGCGGCCTCCTACGAGCAGTACTTC.

Concerning this clone itself: This specimen includes other DNA sequences encoding the same CDR3. The genes are TRBV4-3 and TRBJ2-3, with a weak D call TRBD1 (6 bases). Deletions cut 6 bases from V and 2 bases from J, with 12 bases between. Looked up from germline, CDR1 is LGHNA and CDR2 is YSLEER. The CDR3 sequence is 14 residues long. The CDR3 loop reads CASRAGATTDTQYF. CDR3 coding DNA: TGCGCCAGCAGAGCAGGGGCCACCACAGATACGCAGTATTTT.

This clone showed up just a few times. CDR3 sequence (DNA): TGTGCCAGCAGCTTTGTGAGCAGGGGGTCCCGCGAGCAGTACTTC. Translated: CASSFVSRGSREQYF. The rearrangement links TRBV11-2 to TRBJ2-7; TRBD1 aligns across 7 bases. Germline V gene lookup returns CDR1 SGHAT and CDR2 FQNNGV. CDR3 length: 15 amino acids. V was pared by 3 bases and J by 6 bases, with 11 bases of the junction left unmatched.

V usage is TRBV29-1 and J usage is TRBJ1-1, with 7 bases fitting TRBD1. V dropped 7 bases and J dropped 3; count of bases not matched to a gene: 8. The CDR3 runs to 13 residues. CDR1 is SQVTM, CDR2 ANQGSEA, per germline. The CDR3 coding sequence is TGCAGCGCCCGACAGGGTGGTGACACTGAAGCTTTCTTT. Amino acids: CSARQGGDTEAFF. Together with reference TRBV29-1 and TRBJ1-1, the CDR3 gives the full variable domain: SAVISQKPSRDICQRGTSLTIQCQVDSQVTMMFWYRQQPGQSLTLIATANQGSEATYESGFVIDKFPISRPNLTFSTLTVSNMSPEDSSIYLCSARQGGDTEAFFGQGTRLTVV.

Written as DNA, the CDR3 is TGCAGCGTTGATAAAACGATAGAGGAGACCCAGTACTTC. It yields the protein CSVDKTIEETQYF. The chain couples TRBV29-1 to TRBJ2-5; D remains ambiguous. V was pared by 3 bases and J by 5 bases, with 13 bases between. Germline assignment: CDR1 SQVTM and CDR2 ANQGSEA. CDR3 length: 13 residues. The variable domain in full, with the rest retrieved from reference TRBV29-1 and TRBJ2-5, is SAVISQKPSRDICQRGTSLTIQCQVDSQVTMMFWYRQQPGQSLTLIATANQGSEATYESGFVIDKFPISRPNLTFSTLTVSNMSPEDSSIYLCSVDKTIEETQYFGPGTRLLVL.

CDR3 residues: CASSYERIVNIQYF. In DNA form, the CDR3 reads TGTGCCAGCAGTTACGAGAGAATAGTGAACATTCAGTACTTC. The chain uses TRBV6-5 and TRBJ2-4; D ambiguous. This CDR3 has 14 amino acids. Germline CDR1 and CDR2: MNHEY and SVGAGI. Trimming removed 2 bases from V and 7 bases from J, with 12 bases in between.

As DNA, the CDR3 is TGTGCCAGTAGTGGAAACAGGGGAAACTATGGCTACACCTTC. This translates into CASSGNRGNYGYTF. The V and J genes are TRBV19 and TRBJ1-2; 7 bases fit TRBD1. This CDR3 is built from 14 residues. Trimming took 5 bases from V and 2 from J; bases not matched to a gene: 5. Germline V gene sequence: CDR1 LNHDA, CDR2 SQIVND (reference sequence).

Points on this clone: The germline gene is not matched at one end of the junction; a read error may be the cause. Other DNA sequences within the sample encode an identical CDR3. This chain uses TRBV15 with TRBJ1-2; the D is unclear. Germline V lookup: CDR1 LNHNV, CDR2 YYDKDF (reference sequence). The CDR3 sequence is 12 residues long. DNA for the CDR3: TGTGCCACCAGCCGAGAGGGCTATGGCTACACCTTC. Its protein is CATSREGYGYTF.

In its sample, this clone was seen once. The chain couples TRBV14 to TRBJ1-6, with D possibly TRBD1 on 5 matching bases. Trimming took off 2 bases at V and 8 bases at J, with 7 bases between the two ends. Germline CDR1 reads SGHDN; CDR2 reads FVKESK. The CDR3 has 13 amino acids. As DNA, the CDR3 is TGTGCCAGCAGCCAAACACAGGATTCACCCCTCCACTTT. This gives the protein CASSQTQDSPLHF.

The chain couples TRBV30 to TRBJ1-3; no reliable D call. Germline V gene lookup returns CDR1 GTSNPN and CDR2 SVGIG (reference sequence). The V gene lost 0 bases and the J gene lost 9 bases, with 15 bases spanning the gap. The CDR3 loop spans 14 amino acids. The CDR3 nucleotides read TGTGCCTGGAGTGTACGAAGGACCAGGATCACCATATATTTT. This gives the protein CAWSVRRTRITIYF.

This clone appeared a few times. V and J are TRBV5-1 and TRBJ1-1; 9 positions agree with TRBD1. Trimming took 5 bases from V and 1 from J; bases not matched to a gene: 9. Germline lookup yields CDR1 SGHRS and CDR2 YFSETQ. The CDR3 runs 16 residues. Written as DNA, the CDR3 is TGCGCCAGCAGGAACTCGACAGGGGGTCGGAACACTGAAGCTTTCTTT. This gives the protein CASRNSTGGRNTEAFF.

This clone has only one observation. The V call is TRBV4-1, the J call TRBJ1-5, with D possibly matching TRBD1 (6 bases). CDR3 size: 19 residues. CDR1 MGHRA and CDR2 YSYEKL come from the germline V gene. V was cut by 0 bases and J by 7 bases, with 25 bases left in between. This CDR3 reads CASSQEPGPTVRGMQPQHF. CDR3 DNA sequence: TGCGCCAGCAGCCAAGAACCAGGACCGACGGTCAGGGGCATGCAGCCCCAGCATTTT.

This clone was counted a few times. The chain recombines TRBV10-3 with TRBJ2-3; no definite D call. Trimming shortened V by 3 bases and J by 0 bases, and 4 bases separated the two germline ends. Per germline, CDR1 ENHRY and CDR2 SYGVKD. This CDR3 region has 13 residues. CDR3 sequence (DNA): TGTGCCATCAGTGAAGGGAGCACAGATACGCAGTATTTT. Its protein is CAISEGSTDTQYF.

V and J are TRBV11-2 and TRBJ2-1, with unresolved D. From germline, CDR1 is SGHAT and CDR2 FQNNGV. The V end was cut by 6 bases, the J end by 5 bases, with 14 bases between. This CDR3 is built from 14 residues. CDR3 sequence: CASSSNTRNNEQFF. The DNA of the CDR3 is TGTGCCAGCAGTTCCAACACCCGGAACAATGAGCAGTTCTTC. Full variable domain (remainder filled in from reference TRBV11-2 and TRBJ2-1): EAGVAQSPRYKIIEKRQSVAFWCNPISGHATLYWYQQILGQGPKLLIQFQNNGVVDDSQLPKDRFSAERLKGVDSTLKIQPAKLEDSAVYLCASSSNTRNNEQFFGPGTRLTVL.

This rearrangement joins TRBV7-2 to TRBJ2-5; D may be TRBD1 (6 bases). This CDR3 comprises 13 residues. V dropped 6 bases and J dropped 1 base, with 9 bases sitting between them. Germline V gives CDR1 SGHTA, CDR2 FQGNSA. CDR3 coding DNA: TGTGCCAGCAGTCCGACAGGCCAAGAGACCCAGTACTTC. It encodes CASSPTGQETQYF.